This passage covers 2 T cell receptor beta chains from one sample sequenced in a study of blood T cells in healthy people across ages. A second about 7 to 12 cycle PCR used barcoded and J-beta primers. TCRdb ran MiXCR on the 5' RACE reads and lists one entry per CDR3 protein. Of around 800,000 distinct CDR3 sequences listed, 35% to 50% are singletons. Sequenced material: blood. The receptors here all came from an elderly man in good health.

This clonotype was seen more than once but under ten times. J is TRBJ2-1 and V is TRBV27; 8 bases align to TRBD2. Germline assignment: CDR1 MNHEY and CDR2 SMNVEV (reference sequence). J gave up 15 bases and V 3 bases, and 13 bases lay outside the gene matches. The CDR3 is 14 amino acids. This CDR3 reads CASSLGRGSGSLFF. The CDR3 DNA reads TGTGCCAGCAGTTTGGGCCGGGGAAGCGGGAGTTTGTTCTTC.

This clonotype was observed a few times. The CDR3 region is CSANRDLNTDTQYF. CDR3 coding DNA: TGCAGTGCAAACCGGGACTTAAATACAGATACGCAGTATTTT. The chain is built from TRBV20-1 and TRBJ2-3; TRBD2 is a possible D gene (6 bases). CDR3 length equals 14 residues. Germline lookup yields CDR1 DFQATT and CDR2 SNEGSKA (reference sequence). Between the trimmed V and J ends, which lost 6 bases and 3 bases, there was a span of 16 bases.